This T cell receptor beta chain was sequenced during a study of cytomegalovirus exposure and HLA in healthy donors. The primer mix had 60 Vbeta and 13 Jbeta primers. Produced via immunoSEQ multiplex PCR; TCRdb's table is partial and in-frame only. The sample carries 100,000 to 150,000 clones, around four fifths recorded once. Germline V gene lookup returns CDR1 LGHNT and CDR2 FRNRAP. V lost 6 bases and J lost 6, with 10 bases in between. This CDR3 has 12 residues. The clonotype was recovered from a man between 40 and 49 years old in good health and CMV-seronegative. The sample taken for sequencing was PBMCs. The V call is TRBV12-5, the J call TRBJ2-3, with D possibly TRBD2 on 6 matching bases. The CDR3 spells CASGLSGDTQYF. The CDR3 region has the DNA TGTGCTAGTGGACTCAGCGGGGATACGCAGTATTTT. Drawing the rest from reference TRBV12-5 and TRBJ2-3, the complete variable domain is DARVTQTPRHKVTEMGQEVTMRCQPILGHNTVFWYRQTMMQGLELLAYFRNRAPLDDSGMPKDRFSAEMPDATLATLKIQPSEPRDSAVYFCASGLSGDTQYFGPGTRLTVL.